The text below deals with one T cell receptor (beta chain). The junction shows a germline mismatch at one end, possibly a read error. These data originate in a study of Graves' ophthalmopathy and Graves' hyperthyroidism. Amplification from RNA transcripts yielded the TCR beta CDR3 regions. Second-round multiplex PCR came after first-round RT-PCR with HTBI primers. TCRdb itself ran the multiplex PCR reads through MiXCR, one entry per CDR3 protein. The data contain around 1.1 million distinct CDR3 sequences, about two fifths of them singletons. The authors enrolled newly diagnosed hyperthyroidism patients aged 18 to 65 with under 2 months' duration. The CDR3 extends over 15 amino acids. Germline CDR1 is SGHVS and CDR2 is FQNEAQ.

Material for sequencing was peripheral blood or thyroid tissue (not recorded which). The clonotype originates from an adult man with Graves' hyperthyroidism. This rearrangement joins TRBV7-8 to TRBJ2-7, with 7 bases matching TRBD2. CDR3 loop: CASSRNSGRDHEQYF. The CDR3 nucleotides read TGCGCCAGCAGCCGGAATAGTGGGAGGGACCACGAGCAGTACTTC. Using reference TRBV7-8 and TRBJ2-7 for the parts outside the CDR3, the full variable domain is GAGVSQSPRYKVAKRGQDVALRCDPISGHVSLFWYQQALGQGPEFLTYFQNEAQLDKSGLPSDRFFAERPEGSVSTLKIQRTQQEDSAVYLCASSRNSGRDHEQYFGPGTRLTVT.